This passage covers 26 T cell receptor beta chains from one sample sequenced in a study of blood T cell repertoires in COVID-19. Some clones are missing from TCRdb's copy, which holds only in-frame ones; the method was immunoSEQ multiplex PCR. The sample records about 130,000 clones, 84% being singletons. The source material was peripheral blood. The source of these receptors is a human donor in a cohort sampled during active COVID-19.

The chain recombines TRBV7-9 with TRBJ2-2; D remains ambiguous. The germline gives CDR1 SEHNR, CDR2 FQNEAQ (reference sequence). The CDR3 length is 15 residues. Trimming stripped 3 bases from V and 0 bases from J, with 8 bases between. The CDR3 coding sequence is TGTGCCAGCAGCTTCCGGCAGGCGAACACCGGGGAGCTGTTTTTT. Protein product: CASSFRQANTGELFF.

The CDR3 nucleotides read TGTGCCAGCCGCTCTAGCGGGGGCACCGGGGAGCTGTTTTTT. Amino acids: CASRSSGGTGELFF. The chain joins TRBV6-5 to TRBJ2-2; 10 bases align to TRBD2. Trimming cost V 8 bases and J 4 bases; bases outside gene matches: 4. The CDR3 extends over 14 amino acids. CDR1 and CDR2 from the germline V gene are MNHEY and SVGAGI.

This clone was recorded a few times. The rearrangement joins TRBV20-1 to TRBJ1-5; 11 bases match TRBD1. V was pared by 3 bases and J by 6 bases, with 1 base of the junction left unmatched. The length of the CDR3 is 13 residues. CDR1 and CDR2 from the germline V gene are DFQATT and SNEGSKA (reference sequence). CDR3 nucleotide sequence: TGCAGTGCTAGTGGGACAGGGGGTCAGCCCCAGCATTTT. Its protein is CSASGTGGQPQHF.

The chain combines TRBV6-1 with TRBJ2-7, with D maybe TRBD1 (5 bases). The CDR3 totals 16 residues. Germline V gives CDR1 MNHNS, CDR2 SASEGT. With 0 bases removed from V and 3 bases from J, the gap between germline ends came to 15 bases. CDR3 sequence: CASSEAITGSLYEQYF. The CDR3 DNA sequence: TGTGCCAGCAGTGAAGCGATTACAGGAAGTCTCTACGAGCAGTACTTC.

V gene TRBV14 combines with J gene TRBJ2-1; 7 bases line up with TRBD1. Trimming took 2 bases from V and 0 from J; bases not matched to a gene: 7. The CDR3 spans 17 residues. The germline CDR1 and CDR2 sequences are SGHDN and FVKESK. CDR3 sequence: CASSQLTTGSSYNEQFF. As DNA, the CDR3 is TGTGCCAGCAGCCAACTGACGACAGGGAGCTCCTACAATGAGCAGTTCTTC.

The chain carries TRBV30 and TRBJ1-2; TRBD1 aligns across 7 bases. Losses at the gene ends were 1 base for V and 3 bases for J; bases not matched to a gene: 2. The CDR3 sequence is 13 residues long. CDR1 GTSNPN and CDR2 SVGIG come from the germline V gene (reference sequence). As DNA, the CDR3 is TGTGCCTGGAGTGGGACAGGCTACTATGGCTACACCTTC. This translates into CAWSGTGYYGYTF.

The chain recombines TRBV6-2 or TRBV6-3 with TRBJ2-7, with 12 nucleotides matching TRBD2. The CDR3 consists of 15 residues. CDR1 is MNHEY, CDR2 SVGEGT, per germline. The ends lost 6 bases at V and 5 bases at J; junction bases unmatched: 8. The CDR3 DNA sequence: TGTGCCAGCAGCCCGACTAGCGGGGGAACCCACGAGCAGTACTTC. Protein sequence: CASSPTSGGTHEQYF.

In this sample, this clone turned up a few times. Here the CDR3 reads CASSTKGNSPLHF. The CDR3 nucleotides are TGTGCCAGCAGCACCAAGGGGAATTCACCCCTCCACTTT. V gene TRBV13 combines with J gene TRBJ1-6; tentative D call: TRBD1 (5 bases). Germline values: CDR1 PRHDT, CDR2 FYEKMQ (reference sequence). The CDR3 runs to 13 residues. Trimming removed 5 bases from V and 7 bases from J, with 9 bases in between.

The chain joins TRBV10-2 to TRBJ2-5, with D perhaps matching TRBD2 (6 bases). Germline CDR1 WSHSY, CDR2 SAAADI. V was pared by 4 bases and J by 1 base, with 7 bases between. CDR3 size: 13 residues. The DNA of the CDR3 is TGCGCCAGCAGTGGACTAGTCCAAGAGACCCAGTACTTC. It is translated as CASSGLVQETQYF.

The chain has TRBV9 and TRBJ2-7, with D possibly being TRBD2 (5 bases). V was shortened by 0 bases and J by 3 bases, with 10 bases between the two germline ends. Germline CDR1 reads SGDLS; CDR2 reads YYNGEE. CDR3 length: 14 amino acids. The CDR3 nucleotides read TGTGCCAGCAGCGTAGAGTCGGGGAGCTACGAGCAGTACTTC. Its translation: CASSVESGSYEQYF. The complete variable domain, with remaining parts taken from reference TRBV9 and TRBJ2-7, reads DSGVTQTPKHLITATGQRVTLRCSPRSGDLSVYWYQQSLDQGLQFLIQYYNGEERAKGNILERFSAQQFPDLHSELNLSSLELGDSALYFCASSVESGSYEQYFGPGTRLTVT.

The CDR3 loop is CASSAYRVPNTEAFF. In nucleotides, the CDR3 is TGTGCCAGCAGTGCATACAGGGTCCCGAACACTGAAGCTTTCTTT. This chain uses TRBV27 with TRBJ1-1; D is perhaps TRBD1 (6 bases). CDR3 length: 15 amino acids. Trimming removed 5 bases at V and 1 base at J, with 14 bases between. CDR1 is MNHEY and CDR2 is SMNVEV in the germline V gene (reference sequence).

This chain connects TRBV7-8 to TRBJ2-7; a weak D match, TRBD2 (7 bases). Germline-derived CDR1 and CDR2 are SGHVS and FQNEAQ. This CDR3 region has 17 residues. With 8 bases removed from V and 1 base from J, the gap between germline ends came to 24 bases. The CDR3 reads CASSTWGGQGSSYEQYF. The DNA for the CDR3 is TGTGCCAGCTCTACCTGGGGGGGCCAGGGAAGTTCCTACGAGCAGTACTTC.

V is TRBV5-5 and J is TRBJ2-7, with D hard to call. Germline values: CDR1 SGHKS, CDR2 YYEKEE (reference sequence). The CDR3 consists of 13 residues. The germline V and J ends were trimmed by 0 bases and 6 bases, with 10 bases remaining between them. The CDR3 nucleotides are TGTGCCAGCAGCTTGGTCCCCCGCGGCGAGCAGTACTTC. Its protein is CASSLVPRGEQYF.

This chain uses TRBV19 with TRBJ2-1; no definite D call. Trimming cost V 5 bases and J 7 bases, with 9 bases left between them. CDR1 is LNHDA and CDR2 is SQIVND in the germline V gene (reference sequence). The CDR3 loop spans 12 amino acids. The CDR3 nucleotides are TGTGCCAGTAGTGTATACAGAAATGAGCAGTTCTTC. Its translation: CASSVYRNEQFF.

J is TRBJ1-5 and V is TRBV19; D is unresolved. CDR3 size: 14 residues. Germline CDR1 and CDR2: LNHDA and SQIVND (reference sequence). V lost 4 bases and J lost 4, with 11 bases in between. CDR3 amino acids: CASSTLSLNQPQHF. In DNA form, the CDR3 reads TGTGCCAGTAGTACTCTCAGTTTGAATCAGCCCCAGCATTTT.

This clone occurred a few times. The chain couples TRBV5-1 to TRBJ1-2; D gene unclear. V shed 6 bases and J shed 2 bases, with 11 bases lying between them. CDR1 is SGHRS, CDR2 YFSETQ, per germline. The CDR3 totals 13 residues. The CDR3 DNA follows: TGCGCCAGCACCCCGGCAGGAAACTATGGCTACACCTTC. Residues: CASTPAGNYGYTF. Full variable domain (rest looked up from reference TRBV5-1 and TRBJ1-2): KAGVTQTPRYLIKTRGQQVTLSCSPISGHRSVSWYQQTPGQGLQFLFEYFSETQRNKGNFPGRFSGRQFSNSRSEMNVSTLELGDSALYLCASTPAGNYGYTFGSGTRLTVV.

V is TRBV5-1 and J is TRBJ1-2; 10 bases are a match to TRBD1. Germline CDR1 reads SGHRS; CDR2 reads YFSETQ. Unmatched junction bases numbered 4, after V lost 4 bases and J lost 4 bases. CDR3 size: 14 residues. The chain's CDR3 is CASSPGQGTYGYTF. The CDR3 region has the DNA TGCGCCAGCAGCCCGGGACAGGGGACCTATGGCTACACCTTC. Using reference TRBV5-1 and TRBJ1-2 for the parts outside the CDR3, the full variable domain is KAGVTQTPRYLIKTRGQQVTLSCSPISGHRSVSWYQQTPGQGLQFLFEYFSETQRNKGNFPGRFSGRQFSNSRSEMNVSTLELGDSALYLCASSPGQGTYGYTFGSGTRLTVV.

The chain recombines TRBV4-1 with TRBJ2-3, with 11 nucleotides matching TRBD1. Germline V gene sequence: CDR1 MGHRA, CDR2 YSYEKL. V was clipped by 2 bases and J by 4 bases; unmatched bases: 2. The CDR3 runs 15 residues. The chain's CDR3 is CASSQPDRGPDTQYF. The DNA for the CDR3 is TGCGCCAGCAGCCAACCGGACAGGGGGCCAGATACGCAGTATTTT.

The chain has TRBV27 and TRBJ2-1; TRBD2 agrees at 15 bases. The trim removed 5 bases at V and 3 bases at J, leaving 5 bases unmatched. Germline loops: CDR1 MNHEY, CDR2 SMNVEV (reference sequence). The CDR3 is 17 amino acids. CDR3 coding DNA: TGTGCCAGCAGTCGCGGGACTAGCGGGGGGAACTACAATGAGCAGTTCTTC. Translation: CASSRGTSGGNYNEQFF.

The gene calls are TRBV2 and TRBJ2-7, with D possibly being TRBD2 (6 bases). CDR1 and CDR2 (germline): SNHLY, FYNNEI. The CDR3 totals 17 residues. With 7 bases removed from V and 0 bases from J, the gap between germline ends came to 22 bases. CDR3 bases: TGTGCCAGCACCGGAGGGAGGCAGGGACGGAGCTCCTACGAGCAGTACTTC. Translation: CASTGGRQGRSSYEQYF.

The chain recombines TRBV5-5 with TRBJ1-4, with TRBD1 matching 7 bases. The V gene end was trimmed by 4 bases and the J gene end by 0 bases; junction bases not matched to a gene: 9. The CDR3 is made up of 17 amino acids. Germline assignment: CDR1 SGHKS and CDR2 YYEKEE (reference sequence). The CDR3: CASSLRDSTATNEKLFF. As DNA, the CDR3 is TGTGCCAGCAGCCTGCGGGACAGCACGGCAACTAATGAAAAACTGTTTTTT.

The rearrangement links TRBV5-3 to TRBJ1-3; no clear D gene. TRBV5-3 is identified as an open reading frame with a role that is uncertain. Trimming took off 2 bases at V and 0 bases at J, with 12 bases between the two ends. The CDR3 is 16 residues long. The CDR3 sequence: CARSFPDSLSGNTIYF. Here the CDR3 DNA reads TGTGCCAGAAGCTTCCCTGACTCCCTCTCTGGAAACACCATATATTTT.

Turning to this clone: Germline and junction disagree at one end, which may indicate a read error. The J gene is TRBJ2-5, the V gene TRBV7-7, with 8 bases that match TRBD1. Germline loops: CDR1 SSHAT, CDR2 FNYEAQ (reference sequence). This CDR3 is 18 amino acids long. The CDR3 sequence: CASSVGPYDQGAQETQYF. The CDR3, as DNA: TGTGCTAGCAGCGTAGGGCCTTATGACCAGGGGGCTCAAGAGACCCAGTACTTC. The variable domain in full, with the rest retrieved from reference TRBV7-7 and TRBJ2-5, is GAGVSQSPRYKVTKRGQDVTLRCDPISSHATLYWYQQALGQGPEFLTYFNYEAQPDKSGLPSDRFSAERPEGSISTLTIQRTEQRDSAMYRCASSVGPYDQGAQETQYFGPGTRLLVL.

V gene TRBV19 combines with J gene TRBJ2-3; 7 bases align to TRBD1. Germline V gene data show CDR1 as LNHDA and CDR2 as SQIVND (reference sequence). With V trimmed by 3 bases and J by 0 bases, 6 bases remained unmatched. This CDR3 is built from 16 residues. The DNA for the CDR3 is TGTGCCAGTAGTATGGATCCGACAGGGAGCACAGATACGCAGTATTTT. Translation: CASSMDPTGSTDTQYF.

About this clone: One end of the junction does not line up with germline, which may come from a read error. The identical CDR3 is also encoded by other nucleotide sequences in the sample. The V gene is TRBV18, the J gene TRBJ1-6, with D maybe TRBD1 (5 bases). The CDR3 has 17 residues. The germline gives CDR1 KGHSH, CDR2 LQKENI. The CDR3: CASSPVGGSSYNSPLHF. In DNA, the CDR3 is TGTGCCAGCTCACCAGTTGGGGGGAGCTCCTATAATTCACCCCTCCATTTT.

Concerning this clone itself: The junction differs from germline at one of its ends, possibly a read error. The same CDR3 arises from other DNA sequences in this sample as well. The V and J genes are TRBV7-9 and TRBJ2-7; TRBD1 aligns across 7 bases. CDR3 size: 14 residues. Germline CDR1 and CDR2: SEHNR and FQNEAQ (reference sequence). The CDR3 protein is CASSKRQGVDEQYF. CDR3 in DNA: TGTGCTAGCAGCAAACGCCAGGGGGTTGACGAGCAGTACTTC.